This T cell receptor beta chain was observed in a study of blood T cells in healthy people across ages. This clonotype has a count of ten or more. What it binds is unknown. V lost 5 bases to trimming and J lost 8 bases, with 21 bases between them. Looked up from germline, CDR1 is DFQATT and CDR2 is SNEGSKA (reference sequence). This CDR3 has 14 amino acids. Isolation yielded PBMCs, at least 7 million per sample, in every case. Then a second PCR, running about 7 to 11 cycles, was carried out with a sample-barcoded 5' primer and a J-beta primer mix. TCRdb itself ran the 5' RACE reads through MiXCR, one entry per CDR3 protein. The table lists under 2 million distinct CDR3 sequences, around 36% of them singletons. Study findings and constraints: A strong correlation was found between TCR beta diversity and the percentage of naive T cells. Per million T cells, TCR beta diversity dropped roughly linearly as age increased.

The V call is TRBV20-1, the J call TRBJ1-2; the D gene is possibly TRBD1 (6 bases). The sequencing input was blood. The sequence came from a woman aged 25 to 45 in good health. The CDR3 protein is CSAQSRGASRGYTF. For the CDR3, the DNA is TGCAGTGCTCAGTCTCGGGGGGCCTCTCGAGGCTACACCTTC.